The rows below give T cell receptor beta chains drawn from one sample of a study of human CD8 memory T cell subsets. TCRdb re-analyzed the 5' RACE reads; it lists each CDR3 protein once, without DNA. In total, the table holds 6,000 to 8,500 distinct CDR3 sequences. What was sequenced was CD8+ T cells from PBMCs. The receptors derive from a human donor in good health. Each CDR3 is given with its conserved first and last residue. Fields, in order: CDR3 length, J gene, clone size, V gene, CDR3 protein. Expanded clones are given a class, and other clones once, few, many or no size at all.

15 TRBJ1-1 medium-sized TRBV5-4 CASSLVGTGVTEAFF
17 TRBJ2-2 . TRBV7-8 CASSLSSGRAATGELFF
13 TRBJ2-7 . TRBV29-1 CSAAGTSGGEQYF
15 TRBJ1-6 medium-sized TRBV28 CASSFQGSYNSPLHF
18 TRBJ2-1 . TRBV11-2 CASSSGLAGGGTYNEQFF
17 TRBJ1-6 . TRBV5-5 CASSLAAGSSYNSPLHF
15 TRBJ2-1 medium-sized TRBV12-3/TRBV12-4 CASSFDGTSIDEQFF
15 TRBJ2-3 . TRBV13 CASSLRGGAADTQYF
12 TRBJ1-1 . TRBV29-1 CSVNAGPDEAFF
13 TRBJ2-1 . TRBV7-3 CASSLDTYNEQFF
15 TRBJ1-5 . TRBV7-9 CASSLGWGENQPQHF
15 TRBJ2-2 medium-sized TRBV7-9 CASSRRQENTGELFF
15 TRBJ2-2 . TRBV4-3 CASSQLRFNTGELFF
15 TRBJ2-2 . TRBV28 CASSFQGQGTGELFF
13 TRBJ2-7 . TRBV2 CASIYRGGYEQYF
15 TRBJ1-5 . TRBV27 CASSLFGFSDQPQHF
14 TRBJ2-3 . TRBV7-2 CASSLRLGTDTQYF
12 TRBJ2-1 . TRBV6-1 CASLALYNEQFF
16 TRBJ2-3 medium-sized TRBV28 CASSFGEGVSTDTQYF
15 TRBJ1-1 medium-sized TRBV3-1 CASSPHSRVWTEAFF
15 TRBJ1-2 medium-sized TRBV29-1 CSVEVKGSKGYGYTF
14 TRBJ1-1 . TRBV6-5 CASSYGQGGTEAFF
11 TRBJ2-1 . TRBV28 CASRHSNEQFF
14 TRBJ2-7 . TRBV28 CASSRQGTNYEQYF
12 TRBJ2-7 . TRBV20-1 CSAREGGYEQYF
13 TRBJ1-2 . TRBV5-4 CASSLRPDYGYTF
12 TRBJ1-1 . TRBV19 CASNRGNTEAFF
15 TRBJ1-2 medium-sized TRBV15 CATSSAAPRGYGYTF
15 TRBJ2-7 . TRBV4-1 CASSQEPSGSYEQYF